This T cell receptor (beta chain) was identified in a study of blood T cell repertoires in COVID-19. As for the study in general: Acute-phase and convalescent COVID-19 samples originated in the United States, Italy and Spain. PBMCs, B-cell-depleted T cells, or T cells were the source of the cDNA or gDNA that made up the material.

This CDR3 spans 15 amino acids. With 4 bases removed from V and 9 bases from J, the gap between germline ends came to 16 bases. The germline gives CDR1 MNHEY, CDR2 SVGAGI. Per the original data handling: Amplifying reference gene primers gave estimates of nucleated cell counts. Sequenced by immunoSEQ multiplex PCR; TCRdb stores in-frame clones only, minus some. V and J calls and clone size are copied from that table; D and trimming were computed from the DNA. The sample lists more than 200,000 clones, 80% to 90% seen once, with around 9.3% in the top ten. V gene TRBV6-5 combines with J gene TRBJ1-6, with D possibly matching TRBD1 (6 bases). Sequencing was carried out using peripheral blood. The clonotype was recovered from a woman older than 75 with acute or convalescent COVID-19. The CDR3 is CASSSTTGRASPLHF. The CDR3 nucleotides read TGTGCCAGCAGTTCAACCACAGGGAGGGCTTCACCCCTCCACTTT.